This record looks at one T cell receptor beta chain sequence and its context. Its target is unknown. The data originate from a study of T cell responses to AZD1222 COVID-19 vaccine. The CDR3 runs 13 residues. V trimming: 1 base; J trimming: 7 bases; junction bases outside the gene matches: 4. Germline V gives CDR1 SQVTM, CDR2 ANQGSEA. The protocol was immunoSEQ multiplex PCR, while the TCRdb copy is restricted to in-frame clones and leaves out a portion. Of roughly 80,000 clones in the sample, approximately 88% were seen once. Study findings and constraints: Spike as a whole was targeted by vaccine-associated CD4 TCRs, dominant at 160-218 and 743-854. Only a handful of AZD1222 recipients, roughly six in all, had baseline seropositivity. White British donors predominated, females outnumbered males, and clonal diversity was possibly underestimated.

The receptor was isolated from an adult who received the AZD1222 COVID-19 vaccine. The rearrangement joins TRBV29-1 to TRBJ2-7, with 10 bases lining up with TRBD1. Sequenced here: peripheral blood, sampled 28 days after the second AZD1222 dose. The CDR3 DNA is TGCAGCGTTGAAGGACAGGGGGCGGGTGAGCAGTACTTC. Translating gives CSVEGQGAGEQYF.